These 7 T cell receptor beta chains were sequenced from one sample in a study of blood T cell repertoires in COVID-19. Some clones are missing from TCRdb's copy, which holds only in-frame ones; the method was immunoSEQ multiplex PCR. The sample holds approximately 260,000 clones, 80% to 90% seen once. Specimen: peripheral blood. These receptors came from a woman aged 40 to 50 with acute or convalescent COVID-19.

The chain has TRBV7-8 and TRBJ2-3; TRBD2 aligns across 7 bases. Germline V gives CDR1 SGHVS, CDR2 FQNEAQ. The J segment lost 2 bases and the V segment lost 2 bases, leaving 10 bases of the junction unmatched. The CDR3 extends over 17 amino acids. The CDR3 loop reads CASSLPKGRGYTDTQYF. The CDR3 DNA is TGTGCCAGCAGCTTACCTAAGGGGAGGGGATACACAGATACGCAGTATTTT.

This chain uses TRBV12-2 with TRBJ2-7; the D segment call TRBD1 is taken from the table without a DNA check. TRBV12-2 is tagged as a pseudogene. This CDR3 contains 14 residues. The DNA of the CDR3 is TGTGCAAGTCGCTCGGGACACCACACCTACGAGCAGTACGTC. This gives the protein CASRSGHHTYEQYV.

This chain links TRBV24-1 with TRBJ2-1, with D perhaps matching TRBD2 (5 bases). The CDR3 sequence is 11 residues long. V was pared by 8 bases and J by 5 bases, with 6 bases between. Looked up from germline, CDR1 is KGHDR and CDR2 is SFDVKD. The CDR3 protein is CATTRDNEQFF. DNA of the CDR3: TGTGCCACCACGAGGGACAATGAGCAGTTCTTC.

The chain is built from TRBV19 and TRBJ1-3; 8 bases align to TRBD1. Germline CDR1 and CDR2: LNHDA and SQIVND (reference sequence). J gave up 0 bases and V 5 bases, and 9 bases lay outside the gene matches. This CDR3 comprises 17 residues. CDR3 sequence (DNA): TGTGCCAGTAGTTTCGACAGGGGAGGCGGCTCTGGAAACACCATATATTTT. Residues: CASSFDRGGGSGNTIYF.

This sequence joins TRBV7-3 and TRBJ2-1; 7 bases are shared with TRBD2. Germline trimming cut 4 bases from V and 8 bases from J; bases unmatched to any gene: 8. This CDR3 region has 14 residues. Germline values: CDR1 SGHTA, CDR2 FQGTGA. CDR3 region: CASSSMGGRHEQFF. As DNA, the CDR3 is TGTGCCAGCAGCTCCATGGGGGGGAGGCATGAGCAGTTCTTC.

This clone appeared a few times. The V call is TRBV11-3, the J call TRBJ1-1; D gene ambiguous. This CDR3 comprises 12 residues. Germline assignment: CDR1 SGHNT and CDR2 YENEEA. Trimming left V 3 bases short and J 0 bases short, with 2 bases between. The CDR3 loop reads CASSFMNTEAFF. The CDR3 DNA follows: TGTGCCAGCAGCTTCATGAACACTGAAGCTTTCTTT.

The chain recombines TRBV5-5 with TRBJ2-1, with 16 nucleotides matching TRBD2. The CDR3 loop spans 17 amino acids. V lost 4 bases, J lost 6 bases, and 7 bases stayed unmatched. CDR1 SGHKS and CDR2 YYEKEE come from the germline V gene (reference sequence). The CDR3: CASSNPGLAGGFNEQFF. DNA of the CDR3: TGTGCCAGCAGCAATCCGGGACTAGCGGGGGGGTTCAATGAGCAGTTCTTC.